This T cell receptor beta chain is drawn from a study of cytomegalovirus exposure and HLA in healthy donors. General study findings and limits: Accurate predictions that matched the HLA-A and HLA-B alleles of most subjects were reportedly made from TCR beta sequences.

Donors counted as nominally healthy when sampled, yet unrecorded immune exposures were likely. The primer mix had 60 Vbeta and 13 Jbeta primers. Study processing details: Roughly 11 million shared chains were among the about 80 million unique TCR beta chains that a later analysis counted. Assay used: immunoSEQ multiplex PCR; TCRdb lists only in-frame clones, some missing. That table is the source of V, J and clone size, and D and trimming were worked out from the DNA. The profile shows a few hundred thousand clones, roughly 80% of them singletons. There are a few counts of this clone. Its target is not known. CDR1 is KGHSH and CDR2 is LQKENI in the germline V gene. The CDR3 runs to 14 residues. Trimming shortened V by 1 base and J by 4 bases, and 10 bases separated the two germline ends.

The chain employs TRBV18 and TRBJ1-2; D might be TRBD1 (5 bases). This clonotype originated in a man aged 25-45 years in good health and CMV-seronegative. The material sequenced was PBMCs. DNA for the CDR3: TGTGCCAGCTCACCACGAAGGACAATCTATGGCTACACCTTC. Encoded protein: CASSPRRTIYGYTF.